The rows below give T cell receptor beta chains drawn from one sample of a study of blood T cell repertoires in COVID-19. Produced via immunoSEQ multiplex PCR; TCRdb's table is partial and in-frame only. The top ten clones hold about 15% of a sample with about 69,000 clones, around three quarters of them seen once. Material: peripheral blood. These receptors were obtained from a man aged 60-69 years with acute or convalescent COVID-19. CDR3s include the opening cysteine and the closing phenylalanine or tryptophan. A D gene is named only where the DNA matches it firmly. Rows give clone size only sometimes, using once, few, many, or a class for an expanded clone.

abundance: NA; j_gene: TRBJ1-4; d_gene: NA; v_gene: TRBV9; CDR3aa: CASSPEKEKLFF; CDR3nt: TGTGCCAGCAGCCCCGAGAAAGAAAAACTGTTTTTT
abundance: NA; j_gene: TRBJ1-5; d_gene: NA; v_gene: TRBV5-6; CDR3aa: CASSLGRAFPQPQHF; CDR3nt: TGTGCCAGCAGCTTGGGCAGGGCTTTCCCTCAGCCCCAGCATTTT
abundance: few; j_gene: TRBJ1-1; d_gene: NA; v_gene: TRBV14; CDR3aa: CASSLGPGVTEAFF; CDR3nt: TGTGCCAGCAGCCTAGGACCGGGAGTTACTGAAGCTTTCTTT
abundance: few; j_gene: TRBJ2-6; d_gene: NA; v_gene: TRBV7-9; CDR3aa: CASSLDGVRSGANVLTF; CDR3nt: TGTGCCAGCAGCTTAGATGGTGTGCGCTCTGGGGCCAACGTCCTGACTTTC
abundance: NA; j_gene: TRBJ2-7; d_gene: NA; v_gene: TRBV7-9; CDR3aa: CASSLIYTEQYF; CDR3nt: TGTGCCAGCAGCTTAATTTACACCGAGCAGTACTTC
abundance: NA; j_gene: TRBJ2-5; d_gene: NA; v_gene: TRBV4-3; CDR3aa: CASSQDPYSETQYF; CDR3nt: TGCGCCAGCAGCCAAGACCCCTATTCAGAGACCCAGTACTTC
abundance: NA; j_gene: TRBJ1-6; d_gene: TRBD1; v_gene: TRBV7-8; CDR3aa: CASSLTGVDGSPLHF; CDR3nt: TGTGCCAGCAGTTTGACAGGGGTGGATGGATCACCCCTCCACTTT
abundance: NA; j_gene: TRBJ2-6; d_gene: NA; v_gene: TRBV5-4; CDR3aa: CASSLQFSGANVLTF; CDR3nt: TGTGCCAGCAGCTTACAGTTCTCTGGGGCCAACGTCCTGACTTTC
abundance: NA; j_gene: TRBJ1-2; d_gene: NA; v_gene: TRBV9; CDR3aa: CASSVANPDGYTF; CDR3nt: TGTGCCAGCAGCGTAGCGAACCCAGATGGCTACACCTTC
abundance: NA; j_gene: TRBJ2-1; d_gene: NA; v_gene: TRBV7-9; CDR3aa: CASSSRVDEQFF; CDR3nt: TGTGCCAGCAGTTCGAGGGTAGATGAGCAGTTCTTC
abundance: NA; j_gene: TRBJ1-6; d_gene: NA; v_gene: TRBV5-1; CDR3aa: CASSAEAAYNSPLHF; CDR3nt: TGCGCCAGCTCCGCCGAGGCCGCCTATAATTCACCCCTCCACTTT
abundance: NA; j_gene: TRBJ1-1; d_gene: TRBD1; v_gene: TRBV9; CDR3aa: CASSETGGNTEAFF; CDR3nt: TGTGCCAGCAGCGAGACAGGGGGTAACACTGAAGCTTTCTTT
abundance: NA; j_gene: TRBJ2-1; d_gene: NA; v_gene: TRBV11-3; CDR3aa: CASSSGTGPNEQFF; CDR3nt: TGTGCCAGCAGCTCCGGGACTGGGCCCAATGAGCAGTTCTTC
abundance: NA; j_gene: TRBJ2-7; d_gene: TRBD1; v_gene: TRBV7-2; CDR3aa: CASSYMDRSYEQYF; CDR3nt: TGTGCCAGCAGCTACATGGACAGGTCCTACGAGCAGTACTTC
abundance: NA; j_gene: TRBJ1-1; d_gene: NA; v_gene: TRBV12-3/TRBV12-4; CDR3aa: CASSLQVNTEAFF; CDR3nt: TGTGCCAGCAGTTTACAGGTTAACACTGAAGCTTTCTTT
abundance: NA; j_gene: TRBJ1-6; d_gene: NA; v_gene: TRBV5-1; CDR3aa: CASSHNGGTYNSPLHF; CDR3nt: TGCGCCAGCAGCCATAACGGGGGTACCTATAATTCACCCCTCCACTTT
abundance: NA; j_gene: TRBJ1-1; d_gene: TRBD1; v_gene: TRBV6-1; CDR3aa: CASSVGQGRTEAFF; CDR3nt: TGTGCCAGCAGTGTGGGACAGGGAAGAACTGAAGCTTTCTTT
abundance: NA; j_gene: TRBJ1-2; d_gene: NA; v_gene: TRBV19; CDR3aa: CASSNSDYGYTF; CDR3nt: TGTGCCAGTAGTAACAGTGACTATGGCTACACCTTC
abundance: NA; j_gene: TRBJ2-5; d_gene: TRBD2; v_gene: TRBV5-6; CDR3aa: CASSLLAGGGETQYF; CDR3nt: TGTGCCAGCAGCCTCCTAGCGGGGGGTGGCGAGACCCAGTACTTC
abundance: NA; j_gene: TRBJ1-2; d_gene: NA; v_gene: TRBV6-2/TRBV6-3; CDR3aa: CASSWERRSGYTF; CDR3nt: TGTGCCAGCAGCTGGGAGCGCCGGAGTGGCTACACCTTC
abundance: NA; j_gene: TRBJ1-1; d_gene: TRBD1; v_gene: TRBV9; CDR3aa: CASNGQELMNTEAFF; CDR3nt: TGTGCCAGCAACGGACAGGAATTAATGAACACTGAAGCTTTCTTT
abundance: NA; j_gene: TRBJ2-7; d_gene: NA; v_gene: TRBV30; CDR3aa: CALGSSYEQYF; CDR3nt: TGTGCCTTGGGATCGTCCTACGAGCAGTACTTC
abundance: NA; j_gene: TRBJ2-1; d_gene: TRBD1; v_gene: TRBV14; CDR3aa: CASSQVRDRLSEQFF; CDR3nt: TGTGCCAGCAGCCAAGTCCGGGACAGGTTGAGTGAGCAGTTCTTC
abundance: many; j_gene: TRBJ1-4; d_gene: NA; v_gene: TRBV4-2; CDR3aa: CASSQDLPLGDFNEKLFF; CDR3nt: TGTGCCAGCAGCCAAGATCTTCCGCTAGGTGACTTTAATGAAAAACTGTTTTTT
abundance: NA; j_gene: TRBJ1-6; d_gene: NA; v_gene: TRBV6-6; CDR3aa: CASKTGNSPLHF; CDR3nt: TGTGCCAGCAAAACAGGGAATTCACCCCTCCACTTT
abundance: NA; j_gene: TRBJ1-5; d_gene: NA; v_gene: TRBV7-8; CDR3aa: CASSLAGAGNQPQHF; CDR3nt: TGTGCCAGCAGCTTGGCGGGGGCTGGGAATCAGCCCCAGCATTTT
abundance: NA; j_gene: TRBJ2-1; d_gene: NA; v_gene: TRBV5-6; CDR3aa: CASSLTDTGQFF; CDR3nt: TGTGCCAGCAGCTTGACAGACACCGGGCAGTTCTTC
abundance: once; j_gene: TRBJ1-1; d_gene: NA; v_gene: TRBV4-3; CDR3aa: CASSPAYSDPNTEAFF; CDR3nt: TGCGCCAGCAGCCCAGCCTACAGTGATCCGAACACTGAAGCTTTCTTT
abundance: NA; j_gene: TRBJ2-7; d_gene: TRBD1; v_gene: TRBV6-2/TRBV6-3; CDR3aa: CASSVRDRDMAEQYF; CDR3nt: TGTGCCAGCAGTGTCCGGGACAGGGATATGGCCGAGCAGTACTTC
abundance: NA; j_gene: TRBJ1-2; d_gene: TRBD1; v_gene: TRBV3-1/TRBV3-2; CDR3aa: CASSPNGRGFRYTF; CDR3nt: TGTGCCAGCAGCCCCAACGGCAGGGGGTTTCGCTACACCTTC
abundance: NA; j_gene: TRBJ2-6; d_gene: NA; v_gene: TRBV11-2; CDR3aa: CASSAKRSGANVLTF; CDR3nt: TGTGCCAGCAGCGCAAAGCGCTCTGGGGCCAACGTCCTGACTTTC
abundance: NA; j_gene: TRBJ2-2; d_gene: TRBD1; v_gene: TRBV6-5; CDR3aa: CASSSDRVGTGELFF; CDR3nt: TGTGCCAGCAGTTCCGACAGGGTCGGTACCGGGGAGCTGTTTTTT
abundance: NA; j_gene: TRBJ1-4; d_gene: TRBD1; v_gene: TRBV7-3; CDR3aa: CASSLTQDTGGSEKLFF; CDR3nt: TGTGCCAGCAGCTTAACGCAGGACACAGGGGGCTCTGAAAAACTGTTTTTT
abundance: NA; j_gene: TRBJ1-2; d_gene: NA; v_gene: TRBV3-1/TRBV3-2; CDR3aa: CASSRQFGYTF; CDR3nt: TGTGCCAGCAGCCGACAGTTCGGCTACACCTTC
abundance: NA; j_gene: TRBJ1-6; d_gene: NA; v_gene: TRBV4-2; CDR3aa: CASSQDGSGVNSPLHF; CDR3nt: TGTGCCAGCAGCCAAGATGGGAGTGGGGTTAATTCACCCCTCCACTTT
abundance: NA; j_gene: TRBJ2-5; d_gene: TRBD1; v_gene: TRBV11-2; CDR3aa: CASISSQNRGETQYF; CDR3nt: TGTGCCAGCATATCCTCCCAGAACAGGGGAGAGACCCAGTACTTC
abundance: NA; j_gene: TRBJ2-7; d_gene: TRBD1; v_gene: TRBV15; CDR3aa: CATSEGQGRTYEQYF; CDR3nt: TGTGCCACCAGCGAGGGACAGGGGCGTACCTACGAGCAGTACTTC
abundance: NA; j_gene: TRBJ2-3; d_gene: NA; v_gene: TRBV5-1; CDR3aa: CASSAGTGTDTQYF; CDR3nt: TGCGCCAGCAGCGCAGGTACAGGCACAGATACGCAGTATTTT
abundance: NA; j_gene: TRBJ1-1; d_gene: TRBD1; v_gene: TRBV10-1; CDR3aa: CASRTGTGEAFF; CDR3nt: TGCGCCAGCAGAACCGGGACAGGTGAAGCTTTCTTT
abundance: NA; j_gene: TRBJ1-1; d_gene: NA; v_gene: TRBV4-1; CDR3aa: CASSQDQVQNTEAFF; CDR3nt: TGCGCCAGCAGCCAAGACCAGGTGCAGAACACTGAAGCTTTCTTT
abundance: NA; j_gene: TRBJ1-5; d_gene: NA; v_gene: TRBV5-6; CDR3aa: CASSLVDQPQHF; CDR3nt: TGTGCCAGCAGCTTGGTAGATCAGCCCCAGCATTTT
abundance: NA; j_gene: TRBJ2-3; d_gene: NA; v_gene: TRBV24-1; CDR3aa: CATSEGQSTDTQYF; CDR3nt: TGTGCCACCAGTGAGGGACAATCCACAGATACGCAGTATTTT
abundance: NA; j_gene: TRBJ1-6; d_gene: NA; v_gene: TRBV7-2; CDR3aa: CASSLEIGRDYNSPLHF; CDR3nt: TGTGCCAGCAGCTTAGAGATAGGCAGGGATTATAATTCACCCCTCCACTTT
abundance: NA; j_gene: TRBJ1-5; d_gene: TRBD1; v_gene: TRBV24-1; CDR3aa: CATSDSRDREGPQHF; CDR3nt: TGTGCCACCAGTGATTCCCGGGACAGGGAAGGGCCCCAGCATTTT
abundance: NA; j_gene: TRBJ2-5; d_gene: NA; v_gene: TRBV28; CDR3aa: CASSFGGVETQYF; CDR3nt: TGTGCCAGCAGTTTCGGCGGGGTGGAGACCCAGTACTTC
abundance: NA; j_gene: TRBJ2-7; d_gene: NA; v_gene: TRBV5-5; CDR3aa: CASSSTYYEQYF; CDR3nt: TGTGCCAGCAGCTCAACCTACTACGAGCAGTACTTC
abundance: once; j_gene: TRBJ2-3; d_gene: TRBD1; v_gene: TRBV5-1; CDR3aa: CASSGGTGTTDTQYF; CDR3nt: TGCGCCAGCAGCGGCGGGACAGGGACCACAGATACGCAGTATTTT
abundance: NA; j_gene: TRBJ1-2; d_gene: TRBD1; v_gene: TRBV2; CDR3aa: CASRADRGPYGYTF; CDR3nt: TGTGCCAGCAGGGCCGACAGGGGGCCCTATGGCTACACCTTC
abundance: few; j_gene: TRBJ2-3; d_gene: TRBD2; v_gene: TRBV4-2; CDR3aa: CASSQLAGGPTDTQYF; CDR3nt: TGTGCCAGCAGCCAACTAGCGGGGGGGCCCACAGATACGCAGTATTTT